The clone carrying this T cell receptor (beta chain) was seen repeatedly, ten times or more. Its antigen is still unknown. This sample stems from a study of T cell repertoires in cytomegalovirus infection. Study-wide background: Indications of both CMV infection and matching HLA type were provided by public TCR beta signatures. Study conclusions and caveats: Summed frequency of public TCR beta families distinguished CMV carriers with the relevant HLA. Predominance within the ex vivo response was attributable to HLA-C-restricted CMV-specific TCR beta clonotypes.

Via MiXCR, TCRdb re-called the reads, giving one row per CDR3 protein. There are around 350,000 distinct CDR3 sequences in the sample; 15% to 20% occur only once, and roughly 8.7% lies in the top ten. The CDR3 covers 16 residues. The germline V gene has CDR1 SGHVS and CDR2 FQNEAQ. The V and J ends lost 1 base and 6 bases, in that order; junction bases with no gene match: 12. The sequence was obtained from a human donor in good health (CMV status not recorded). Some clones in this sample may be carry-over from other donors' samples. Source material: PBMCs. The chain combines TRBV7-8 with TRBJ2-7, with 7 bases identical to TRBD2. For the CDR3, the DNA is TGTGCCAGCAGCTTAGTGGCTGCGGGAGCGCAGGGCGAGCAGTACTTC. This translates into CASSLVAAGAQGEQYF.